This passage covers 5 T cell receptor beta chains from one sample sequenced in a study of blood T cell repertoires in COVID-19. Produced via immunoSEQ multiplex PCR; TCRdb's table is partial and in-frame only. The table shows about 170,000 clones, with 84% occurring only once. The specimen sequenced was peripheral blood. These receptors came from a man aged 18 to 30 with active or convalescent COVID-19.

The chain uses TRBV7-9 and TRBJ2-3, with a tentative D call TRBD1 (5 bases). Trimming cost V 0 bases and J 5 bases, with 9 bases left between them. Germline values: CDR1 SEHNR, CDR2 FQNEAQ (reference sequence). This CDR3 spans 14 amino acids. CDR3 amino acids: CASSLAVGQDTQYF. CDR3 DNA: TGTGCCAGCAGCTTAGCGGTGGGGCAAGATACGCAGTATTTT.

This rearrangement joins TRBV15 to TRBJ2-4; 9 nucleotides match TRBD1. Germline values: CDR1 LNHNV, CDR2 YYDKDF (reference sequence). CDR3 length equals 12 residues. V trimming: 1 base; J trimming: 16 bases; junction bases outside the gene matches: 5. CDR3: CATSRGRGQGYF. The CDR3 coding sequence is TGTGCCACCAGCAGAGGAAGGGGACAGGGTTACTTC. The full variable domain, with the rest looked up from reference TRBV15 and TRBJ2-4, is DAMVIQNPRYQVTQFGKPVTLSCSQTLNHNVMYWYQQKSSQAPKLLFHYYDKDFNNEADTPDNFQSRRPNTSFCFLDIRSPGLGDTAMYLCATSRGRGQGYFGAGTRLSVL.

The chain couples TRBV10-3 to TRBJ2-5, with D possibly matching TRBD1 (6 bases). The CDR3 length is 16 residues. Germline lookup yields CDR1 ENHRY and CDR2 SYGVKD. Between the trimmed V and J ends, which lost 0 bases and 5 bases, there was a span of 16 bases. The CDR3 sequence is CAISESLQGGRETQYF. The CDR3 DNA reads TGTGCCATCAGTGAGTCATTACAGGGTGGACGGGAGACCCAGTACTTC.

This rearrangement joins TRBV6-5 to TRBJ1-2; 10 positions match TRBD1. The CDR3 contains 15 residues. V lost 2 bases and J lost 6; bases outside the gene matches: 6. Germline values: CDR1 MNHEY, CDR2 SVGAGI. As DNA, the CDR3 is TGTGCCAGCAGTTACATTTCGACAGGGGGCCATGGCTACACCTTC. Translating it yields CASSYISTGGHGYTF.

This clone was seen a few times. J is TRBJ1-1 and V is TRBV12-3 or TRBV12-4, with D tentatively TRBD1 (5 bases). The V end was cut by 3 bases, the J end by 7 bases, with 6 bases between. This CDR3 comprises 11 residues. The CDR3 sequence is CASSFRGEAFF. DNA of the CDR3: TGTGCCAGCAGTTTTAGGGGTGAAGCTTTCTTT.